Listed below are T cell receptor beta chains from one sample, sequenced in a study of CD8+CD57+ T cells in acquired aplastic anemia. TCRdb reprocessed the reads with MiXCR, giving one entry per CDR3 protein. The sample consists of roughly 250,000 distinct CDR3 sequences, about 80% of them appearing once. The material sequenced was sorted CD4+, CD8+, or CD8+CD57+ T cells (not recorded which) from PBMCs. The origin of the receptors is a human donor with aplastic anemia. Both conserved end residues are part of each CDR3. The D gene is left open where the match is weak. Rows give clone size only sometimes, using once, few, many, or a class for an expanded clone.

V gene	J gene	CDR3 length	clone size	D gene	CDR3 protein	CDR3 DNA
TRBV7-2	TRBJ2-3	13	-	-	CASSLGGTADTQF	TGTGCCAGCAGCTTAGGGGGAACTGCTGATACGCAGTTT
TRBV25-1	TRBJ2-1	15	-	-	CASSTAGWPSYEQFF	TGTGCCAGCAGTACGGCTGGGTGGCCTTCCTACGAGCAGTTCTTC
TRBV7-8	TRBJ1-5	15	-	-	CASSVAVSPDKPYHF	TGTGCCAGCAGCGTAGCGGTCTCGCCAGATAAGCCCTATCATTTT
TRBV20-1	TRBJ1-5	14	-	TRBD1	CSASYRDRGGAQHF	TGCAGTGCTAGCTACCGGGACAGGGGAGGGGCCCAGCATTTT
TRBV7-9	TRBJ2-4	12	-	-	CASGVDGSSQCF	TGTGCCAGCGGAGTTGATGGGAGCAGTCAGTGCTTT
TRBV9	TRBJ2-7	16	-	-	CASSVDQGSLTYEQYF	TGTGCCAGCAGCGTAGATCAGGGCTCCCTCACCTACGAGCAGTACTTC
TRBV7-2	TRBJ2-5	14	-	-	CASSLTSGADNEYF	TGTGCCAGCAGCTTGACATCCGGCGCCGACAATGAGTACTTC
TRBV6-5	TRBJ1-3	16	-	-	CASKRAGAYSGNTIYF	TGTGCCAGCAAAAGGGCAGGGGCCTACTCTGGAAACACCATATATTTT
TRBV7-8	TRBJ2-3	14	-	-	CASSFHPDRSPLGF	TGTGCCAGCAGCTTTCATCCAGACAGGTCGCCGCTCGGTTTT
TRBV20-1	TRBJ2-2	15	-	-	CSARDRDKGAGELFF	TGCAGTGCTAGAGACAGGGACAAGGGAGCCGGGGAGCTGTTTTTT
TRBV9	TRBJ2-3	14	-	-	CASSLSGRHDTQYF	TGTGCCAGCAGCTTATCGGGGAGACATGACACGCAGTATTTT
TRBV20-1	TRBJ1-1	13	-	TRBD1	CGVNRGENTGAFF	TGCGGTGTGAACAGGGGGGAGAACACTGGAGCTTTCTTT
TRBV2	TRBJ2-1	13	-	-	CASSDGGIPVQLF	TGTGCCAGCAGTGATGGGGGGATCCCTGTGCAGTTGTTC
TRBV20-1	TRBJ1-5	15	once	-	CSARASVQVNQPQHF	TGCAGTGCTAGAGCGTCGGTGCAGGTCAATCAGCCCCAGCATTTT
TRBV14	TRBJ1-2	15	-	TRBD1	CASSQRQGAINGYTF	TGTGCCAGCAGCCAGAGACAGGGGGCGATCAATGGCTACACCTTC
TRBV5-6	TRBJ2-1	16	-	TRBD2	CASSLGRGGGFNEQFF	TGTGCCAGCAGCTTGGGGAGGGGCGGGGGGTTCAATGAGCAGTTCTTC
TRBV7-9	TRBJ2-1	15	-	-	CASSFQRGGESDEFF	TGTGCCAGCAGCTTTCAAAGAGGCGGGGAGAGCGATGAGTTCTTC
TRBV7-8	TRBJ2-3	13	-	-	CASGDGGTAETYF	TGTGCCAGCGGGGACGGGGGAACAGCTGAGACGTATTTT
TRBV9	TRBJ1-2	16	-	-	CASGLERDILFYGYTF	TGTGCCAGCGGATTGGAGAGGGACATTCTCTTCTACGGCTACACCTTC
TRBV9	TRBJ2-6	18	-	-	CASSPGLAGGYGANVLTF	TGCGCCAGCAGCCCCGGCCTGGCAGGTGGCTACGGGGCCAACGTCCTGACTTTC
TRBV7-3	TRBJ2-3	14	-	-	CASSLARRGYSNEF	TGTGCCAGCAGCTTAGCGAGACGGGGGTACTCCAATGAGTTT
TRBV2	TRBJ1-2	13	-	-	CASRRTTFSGYTF	TGTGCCAGCCGAAGGACAACTTTTAGTGGCTACACCTTC
TRBV11-3	TRBJ1-3	15	-	-	CASSLLISSGNTIYF	TGTGCCAGCAGCTTACTTATAAGCTCTGGAAACACCATATATTTT
TRBV29-1	TRBJ1-2	13	-	TRBD1	CSVVVGQGLGYTF	TGCAGCGTTGTCGTGGGACAGGGGCTAGGCTACACCTTC
TRBV7-9	TRBJ2-7	14	-	-	CASSYVQGTDTQYF	TGTGCCAGCAGCTACGTGCAGGGTACCGACACGCAGTATTTC
TRBV15	TRBJ1-5	14	-	-	CASSGSYSNQEQYF	TGTGCCAGCAGTGGGTCGTATAGCAACCAGGAGCAGTACTTT
TRBV7-3	TRBJ2-3	14	-	-	CASSLARGANTQYF	TGTGCCAGCAGCTTAGCGCGAGGAGCGAATACGCAGTATTTT
TRBV7-7	TRBJ2-3	13	-	-	CSSRNRATETQYF	TGTTCCAGCAGGAACCGGGCCACAGAAACGCAGTATTTT
TRBV7-8	TRBJ1-1	15	-	-	CASSLAGGGQKEAFF	TGTGCCAGCAGCTTAGCAGGCGGAGGGCAAAAGGAAGCTTTCTTT
TRBV12-3/TRBV12-4	TRBJ1-5	13	-	-	CASAPGTDQPQHF	TGTGCCAGCGCTCCGGGGACGGATCAGCCCCAGCATTTT
TRBV2	TRBJ2-3	13	many	TRBD2	CSSGAGGTDTQYF	TGTAGCAGCGGGGCGGGGGGCACCGATACGCAGTATTTT
TRBV20-1	TRBJ2-1	14	-	TRBD2	CSAWTSGSTDEQFF	TGCAGTGCATGGACTAGCGGGAGTACTGACGAGCAGTTCTTC
TRBV7-7	TRBJ2-7	15	-	-	CAVLGGAETPYFGYF	TGTGCCGTTCTTGGGGGGGCGGAGACCCCCTACTTCGGGTACTTC
TRBV7-3	TRBJ2-3	13	-	-	CASGRGAHGPRYF	TGTGCCAGCGGGAGAGGGGCTCACGGTCCGAGGTATTTT
TRBV9	TRBJ2-1	16	-	-	CASSLTTSGIYTQQFF	TGTGCCAGCAGCTTAACGACGAGCGGAATATACACGCAGCAGTTCTTC
TRBV7-3	TRBJ1-6	14	-	TRBD1	CASSLNRGNSPLHF	TGTGCCAGCAGCTTAAACAGGGGTAATTCACCCCTCCACTTT
TRBV7-2	TRBJ2-3	14	-	TRBD1	CASSLDLGGTALSF	TGTGCCAGCAGCTTAGATCTAGGTGGGACAGCCCTTTCCTTT
TRBV9	TRBJ2-3	14	-	TRBD1	CASSERTGNTGEHF	TGTGCCAGCAGCGAACGGACAGGGAACACCGGGGAGCATTTT
TRBV7-9	TRBJ2-5	12	-	-	CARHWARRGGYF	TGTGCCAGACACTGGGCAAGGAGGGGGGGGTACTTC
TRBV7-8	TRBJ1-4	15	-	-	CASSLEGGTDEQYFF	TGTGCCAGCAGCTTAGAGGGGGGAACCGATGAGCAGTATTTTTTT
TRBV2	TRBJ2-3	13	-	-	CGGGDVGSDTQYF	TGTGGCGGCGGGGACGTAGGGTCAGATACGCAGTATTTT
TRBV9	TRBJ2-3	14	once	TRBD2	CASSLAGGPDTTYF	TGTGCCAGCAGCTTAGCGGGAGGGCCCGATACGACGTATTTT